The present entry profiles one T cell receptor (beta chain) with its context. This entry is derived from a study of blood T cell repertoires in COVID-19. Turning to the study itself: Whether acute or convalescent, the COVID-19 samples came from the United States, Italy and Spain. T cells, B-cell-depleted T cells, or PBMCs supplied cDNA or gDNA.

Original data processing: Cell counts per sample came from amplifying reference gene primers. Clones were read by immunoSEQ multiplex PCR, and TCRdb kept only the in-frame ones, dropping some. That table is the source of V, J and clone size, and D and trimming were worked out from the DNA. There are about 98,000 clones in the sample; approximately 86% occur only once, and about 9.3% lies in the top ten. The material sequenced was peripheral blood. This sequence originates from a man in his fifties or sixties with acute or convalescent COVID-19.

The CDR3: CASSTLGDEQFF. The CDR3 nucleotides read TGTGCCAGCAGCACCCTTGGAGATGAGCAGTTCTTC. The chain employs TRBV7-9 and TRBJ2-1, with no clear D. V was pared by 5 bases and J by 8 bases, with 10 bases between. This CDR3 has 12 residues. Germline CDR1 and CDR2: SEHNR and FQNEAQ (reference sequence).